The 3 T cell receptor beta chains below come from one sample, sequenced in a study of blood T cell repertoires in COVID-19. Measured with immunoSEQ multiplex PCR; TCRdb has only the in-frame clones, and not every one. The sample lists roughly 250,000 clones; about four fifths were seen once. The sequencing input was peripheral blood. These receptors were taken from a person aged 65-85 years with COVID-19, enrolled during active disease.

This chain links TRBV2 with TRBJ2-5; D not resolved. Germline lookup yields CDR1 SNHLY and CDR2 FYNNEI. The CDR3 contains 13 residues. V was trimmed by 6 bases and J by 5 bases, leaving 13 bases between them. Written as DNA, the CDR3 is TGTGCCAGCAGGCAAGACATCGGCGAGACCCAGTACTTC. Amino acids: CASRQDIGETQYF.

The rearrangement links TRBV11-1 to TRBJ1-1; D perhaps matches TRBD1 (5 bases). With 5 bases removed from V and 2 bases from J, the gap between germline ends came to 12 bases. In germline, CDR1 is SGHAT, CDR2 FQDESV (reference sequence). The CDR3 is made up of 14 amino acids. Here the CDR3 reads CASSRDSVNTEAFF. DNA for the CDR3: TGTGCCAGCAGCAGAGACAGCGTAAACACTGAAGCTTTCTTT.

This rearrangement joins TRBV4-1 to TRBJ1-2, with 10 bases fitting TRBD1. Unmatched junction bases numbered 6, after V lost 0 bases and J lost 8 bases. The CDR3 extends over 15 amino acids. CDR1 is MGHRA, CDR2 YSYEKL, per germline. The CDR3 DNA reads as TGCGCCAGCAGCCAAGAGGGGACAGGGGAAGGAGGCTACACCTTC. As protein: CASSQEGTGEGGYTF.